The next 9 T cell receptor beta chains were all read from a single sample in a study of cytomegalovirus exposure and HLA in healthy donors. PCR employed 60 Vbeta and 13 Jbeta primers. Sequencing used immunoSEQ multiplex PCR; TCRdb keeps in-frame clones, though not all of them. The data contain 95,000 to 150,000 clones, about 73% of them singletons. The sequenced sample consisted of PBMCs. The origin of the receptors is a woman in her thirties or forties in good health and CMV-seronegative.

The chain links TRBV9 to TRBJ2-1, with 10 bases matching TRBD2. Losses at the gene ends were 0 bases for V and 9 bases for J; bases not matched to a gene: 9. The CDR3 sequence is 16 residues long. Germline CDR1 and CDR2: SGDLS and YYNGEE. The chain's CDR3 is CASSVAASGGATEQFF. DNA for the CDR3: TGTGCCAGCAGCGTAGCTGCCAGCGGGGGGGCAACTGAGCAGTTCTTC.

As DNA, the CDR3 is TGTGCCAGCAGCTTAGCTTCCCTCACAGGGTTGGGATCCTACGAGCAGTACTTC. Translated, it gives CASSLASLTGLGSYEQYF. The V and J genes are TRBV7-8 and TRBJ2-7; possibly TRBD1 for D (6 bases). Trimming cost V 0 bases and J 1 base, with 19 bases left between them. CDR1 and CDR2 from the germline V gene are SGHVS and FQNEAQ. There are 18 residues in the CDR3.

This rearrangement joins TRBV9 to TRBJ2-2; a possible D gene is TRBD2 (5 bases). Per the germline V gene, CDR1 is SGDLS and CDR2 is YYNGEE. Trimming removed 4 bases at V and 5 bases at J, with 12 bases between. CDR3 length equals 14 residues. As DNA, the CDR3 is TGTGCCAGCAGCTTCTCCGGGGAGACCGGGGAGCTGTTTTTT. Its translation is CASSFSGETGELFF.

This sequence joins TRBV27 and TRBJ1-4; a possible D gene is TRBD1 (6 bases). Between the trimmed V and J ends, which lost 5 bases and 8 bases, there was a span of 18 bases. CDR3 length equals 15 residues. Germline assignment: CDR1 MNHEY and CDR2 SMNVEV (reference sequence). The CDR3 spells CASSGDRISREKLFF. In DNA form, the CDR3 reads TGTGCCAGCAGTGGAGACAGGATTTCGCGGGAAAAACTGTTTTTT.

This sequence joins TRBV4-3 and TRBJ1-2, with D unclear. Germline V lookup: CDR1 LGHNA, CDR2 YSLEER. The CDR3 has 16 residues. The V end lost 0 bases, the J end lost 1 base, and 12 bases lay between the germline ends. The CDR3 here is CASSQEARGFNYGYTF. CDR3 sequence (DNA): TGCGCCAGCAGCCAAGAAGCTCGGGGATTTAACTATGGCTACACCTTC.

This chain connects TRBV6-6 to TRBJ1-3; the D gene is possibly TRBD1 (6 bases). The CDR3 is 15 residues long. Between the trimmed V and J ends, which lost 7 bases and 8 bases, there was a span of 21 bases. Germline CDR1 MNHNY, CDR2 SVGAGI (reference sequence). CDR3 bases: TGTGCCAGCAATCAACTCGGGGGGGCGGGAGACACCATATATTTT. Residues: CASNQLGGAGDTIYF.

V and J are TRBV4-3 and TRBJ1-1; D uncertain. The germline CDR1 and CDR2 sequences are LGHNA and YSLEER. The CDR3 covers 14 residues. The V gene lost 0 bases and the J gene lost 2 bases, with 7 bases spanning the gap. The CDR3 DNA reads TGCGCCAGCAGCCAAGAAGAGGGAAACACTGAAGCTTTCTTT. This sequence encodes CASSQEEGNTEAFF.

The V and J genes are TRBV7-8 and TRBJ2-2; D perhaps matches TRBD1 (6 bases). V dropped 2 bases and J dropped 0 bases, with 19 bases sitting between them. The CDR3 extends over 19 amino acids. CDR1 is SGHVS, CDR2 FQNEAQ, per germline. The CDR3 sequence is CASSLSEDSLAPNTGELFF. DNA for the CDR3: TGTGCCAGCAGCTTATCCGAGGACAGCTTAGCTCCGAACACCGGGGAGCTGTTTTTT.

The CDR3 reads CASSLGISATNEKLFF. The CDR3 DNA sequence: TGTGCCAGCAGCTTAGGAATCAGCGCAACTAATGAAAAACTGTTTTTT. The V and J genes are TRBV7-9 and TRBJ1-4; no firm D call. The CDR3 has 16 residues. Trimming cost V 1 base and J 0 bases, with 9 bases left between them. Germline V gene lookup returns CDR1 SEHNR and CDR2 FQNEAQ (reference sequence).